Sequencing of this T cell receptor (beta chain) was carried out in a study of cytomegalovirus exposure and HLA in healthy donors. Whole-study findings and limits: Apart from CMV serostatus, no immune exposure information was available. Presence/absence results assume similar sequencing depth per donor, which may not hold.

Concerning this clone: Antigen: not known.

The CDR3 totals 14 residues. Germline-derived CDR1 and CDR2 are SGDLS and YYNGEE. The V end lost 3 bases, the J end lost 5 bases, and 14 bases lay between the germline ends. The PCR was carried out with 60 Vbeta primers and 13 Jbeta primers. Repertoires were generated with immunoSEQ multiplex PCR, while TCRdb's copy carries only in-frame clones and drops some. The sample holds tens of thousands of clones. The sequencing sample was made of PBMCs. V usage is TRBV9 and J usage is TRBJ2-5, with D tentatively TRBD2 (6 bases). This clonotype was obtained from a man between 45 and 60 years old in good health and CMV-seronegative. Here the CDR3 reads CASSAWGGLETQYF. The CDR3 DNA follows: TGTGCCAGCAGCGCCTGGGGAGGTTTGGAGACCCAGTACTTC.